This TCR beta chain derives from a study of T cells in localized non-small cell lung cancer. Profiling relied on immunoSEQ multiplex PCR, and the TCRdb table lists in-frame clones only, not all of them. Altogether some 39,000 clones are present, more than 80% being singletons, with the ten largest covering roughly 5.4%. Germline-derived CDR1 and CDR2 are KGHSH and LQKENI. The CDR3 has 16 amino acids. V trimming: 3 bases; J trimming: 1 base; junction bases outside the gene matches: 4. A few counts support this clone. Its antigen is as yet unknown. Whole-study findings and limits: Sequencing involved a lone tumor region, leaving heterogeneity possible. Compared with tumor, uninvolved adjacent lung displayed greater T cell clonality, ranking highest overall.

The TCR was taken from a male donor older than 55 with stage II lung adenocarcinoma. Sequenced material: peripheral blood mononuclear cells, taken before any cancer treatment. The J gene is TRBJ1-1, the V gene TRBV18; 11 bases map to TRBD1. For the CDR3, the DNA is TGTGCCAGCTCACCCGGGACAGGGGGGACGAACACTGAAGCTTTCTTT. It codes for CASSPGTGGTNTEAFF.